Here is one TCR beta chain with its context. What it binds is unknown. This entry belongs to a study of cytomegalovirus exposure and HLA in healthy donors. Study summary: In terms of ancestry, the Caucasian-associated cluster contained 80% to 90% of the 398 genotyped donors. Study-level results: Accounts indicate the classifier identified cytomegalovirus status with strong specificity and sensitivity. A few of the chains that were CMV-associated were confirmed in vitro to be specific for CMV antigens.

Donors consisted of healthy bone marrow donors. The PCR made use of 60 Vbeta and 13 Jbeta primers. Using immunoSEQ multiplex PCR, the repertoire was profiled, and TCRdb retains in-frame clones only, with some absent. This table has 100,000 to 150,000 clones, about 74% appearing once. The germline V gene has CDR1 SNHLY and CDR2 FYNNEI. The CDR3 spans 14 residues. After removal of 4 bases from V and 4 bases from J, the junction contained 2 bases not matched to a gene. The material sequenced was PBMCs. The TCR comes from a woman aged 55-70 years in good health and CMV-seronegative. The chain joins TRBV2 to TRBJ1-2; 11 bases are a match to TRBD1. The DNA for the CDR3 is TGTGCCAGCAGTGGGACAGGGGGCCCCTATGGCTACACCTTC. This encodes CASSGTGGPYGYTF.